The rows below give T cell receptor beta chains drawn from one sample of a study of T cells in pancreatic ductal adenocarcinoma. The assay was immunoSEQ multiplex PCR, and TCRdb's table has in-frame clones only and misses some. The table lists roughly 100,000 clones, roughly 96% of them singletons. Input material: PBMCs. Receptors were obtained from a human donor with pancreatic ductal adenocarcinoma. The CDR3 runs from the conserved cysteine through the conserved F or W.

CDR3aa	v_gene	j_gene
CASIRGGSFDYNEQFF	TRBV5-1	TRBJ2-1
CASSLSGTLSNQPQHF	TRBV5-5	TRBJ1-5
CASRPTGGDTGELFF	TRBV19	TRBJ2-2
CSVPGTYEQYF	TRBV20-1	TRBJ2-7
CASPTARHYGYTF	TRBV30	TRBJ1-2
CASSPPANQETQYF	TRBV18	TRBJ2-5
CASSPTGGYEQFF	TRBV5-4	TRBJ2-1
CASKILDQPQHF	TRBV6-5	TRBJ1-5
CASSPQPDYRETQYF	TRBV5-1	TRBJ2-5
CASSSTGTGGGNQPQHF	TRBV5-1	TRBJ1-5
CASSPMDSHYEQYF	TRBV2	TRBJ2-7
CASSFLAGGPYEQYF	TRBV5-4	TRBJ2-7
CASSEGTGRETQYF	TRBV6-1	TRBJ2-5
CASRGTAKNIQYF	TRBV6-5	TRBJ2-4
CASSLQWYEQYF	TRBV5-5	TRBJ2-7
CASSGNTEAFF	TRBV28	TRBJ1-1
CASSRQELGGYTF	TRBV25-1	TRBJ1-2
CASSPKRDPYNEQFF	TRBV5-4	TRBJ2-1
CASSSQQGNTEAFF	TRBV5-1	TRBJ1-1
CASSQESFGNTIYF	TRBV4-1	TRBJ1-3
CASSPPGTAGGNEQFF	TRBV18	TRBJ2-1
CASTLKTGPGTLYEQYF	TRBV5-4	TRBJ2-7
CASSFPGGTQYF	TRBV7-2	TRBJ2-5
CASSSGSTDTQYF	TRBV28	TRBJ2-3
CAWMVADEQFF	TRBV30	TRBJ2-1
CASSVEPGAYNEQFF	TRBV9	TRBJ2-1
CASSSGDRGREQYF	TRBV7-9	TRBJ2-7
CASSPTGMPDTQYF	TRBV18	TRBJ2-3
CASRNAGGVTDTQYF	TRBV19	TRBJ2-3
CASRQTGEDEKLFF	TRBV6-4	TRBJ1-4
CASSLADGSGGETQYF	TRBV7-2	TRBJ2-5
CASSYLGQGWTGELFF	TRBV5-1	TRBJ2-2
CASRTMNTEAFF	TRBV6-5	TRBJ1-1
CASSIGTSGRMTRNEQFF	TRBV19	TRBJ2-1
CASSPGITSGVYNEQFF	TRBV5-1	TRBJ2-1
CASMGREYNEQFF	TRBV11-2	TRBJ2-1
CASSTQGLANEQFF	TRBV9	TRBJ2-1
CASSKGRAEGEQFF	TRBV21-1	TRBJ2-1
CASSPGGFNEKLFF	TRBV28	TRBJ1-4
CASSLVVAGVGYNEQFF	TRBV5-1	TRBJ2-1
CASSRRDDGYTF	TRBV18	TRBJ1-2
CSAVQDTQYF	TRBV20-1	TRBJ2-3
CASSQPTGVYEQYF	TRBV28	TRBJ2-7
CASSESGDYTDTQYF	TRBV10-1	TRBJ2-3
CASSHTGGSETQYF	TRBV6-1	TRBJ2-5
CASTGLAGVGELFF	TRBV2	TRBJ2-2
CASSFREGYTGELFF	TRBV11-1	TRBJ2-2
CAWSVKGLSEQYF	TRBV30	TRBJ2-7